A selection of T cell receptor beta chains follows, all from one sample in a study of cytomegalovirus exposure and HLA in healthy donors. The repertoire was sequenced with immunoSEQ multiplex PCR; TCRdb's copy has only in-frame clones and lacks some. In the table there are over 95,000 clones, around three quarters of which are singletons. The sample was PBMCs. These receptor sequences come from a female donor in good health and CMV-seronegative. Each CDR3 is given with its conserved first and last residue.

j_call,v_call,cdr3_aa
TRBJ2-5,TRBV9,CASSAPTSRETQYF
TRBJ1-1,TRBV15,CATSIATGMNAEAFF
TRBJ2-1,TRBV5-1,CASGPPGEEQFF
TRBJ1-6,TRBV18,CASSPVPAPSSSYNSPLHF
TRBJ1-1,TRBV4-3,CASSWDTMNTEAFF
TRBJ1-1,TRBV5-1,CASSFGPMNTEAFF
TRBJ1-2,TRBV30,CAWNTLHGLRGMQGYTF
TRBJ1-6,TRBV10-1,CASHRGRRSPLHF
TRBJ1-2,TRBV6-1,CASSEVGVYGYTF
TRBJ2-5,TRBV11-2,CASSPAVETQYF
TRBJ2-7,TRBV6-5,CASSVGLFLYEQYF
TRBJ1-5,TRBV11-2,CASSLGGVGQPQHF
TRBJ1-3,TRBV6-5,CASSSRVVGNTIYF
TRBJ2-7,TRBV28,CASRPRDSSYEQYF
TRBJ2-7,TRBV6-5,CASRGSPYEQYF
TRBJ1-1,TRBV10-3,CAISEQRTGMIAFF
TRBJ2-5,TRBV11-2,CASSPLASGVSGTQYF
TRBJ1-2,TRBV6-4,CASSAETGLTGYGYTF
TRBJ1-5,TRBV6-1,CASSLGHSLNQPQHF
TRBJ2-7,TRBV18,CASSLQTAEQYF
TRBJ2-7,TRBV10-1,CASTKSWGDEQYF
TRBJ2-7,TRBV5-1,CASTRTSGDLRYEQYF
TRBJ1-1,TRBV25-1,CASSRGTEAFF
TRBJ2-3,TRBV7-3,CASSLTPLGGDTQYF
TRBJ1-4,TRBV20-1,CSARGDSQLFF